Sequencing of this T cell receptor (beta chain) was carried out in a study of Ad26.COV2.S vaccination and SARS-CoV-2 variants. Across the study: Intramuscular Ad26.COV2.S doses were given once or twice, 56 days apart. The study, taken as a whole, reports: Post-vaccination spike-specific CD8+ and CD4+ T cell responses reportedly had substantial breadth. Vaccinees displayed broader spike-specific TCR repertoires than placebo recipients.

This table comes from immunoSEQ multiplex PCR, and its TCRdb copy is limited to in-frame clones, with some not included. This repertoire shows about 480,000 clones, 87% found once; its top ten account for roughly 12%. For this clone: Its cognate antigen is unknown.

Treatment: around 19 received Ad26.COV2.S at low or high dose, single or two shots; several received placebo; per-sample allocation not given. It was on day 63 after the first vaccine or placebo injection that samples were taken. This CDR3 has 15 amino acids. Trimming cost V 5 bases and J 12 bases; bases outside gene matches: 12. Germline V gene data show CDR1 as MNHEY and CDR2 as SMNVEV (reference sequence). The receptor's source is a person aged 18-60 years who received the Ad26.COV2.S COVID-19 vaccine or a placebo. This chain connects TRBV27 to TRBJ1-4, with 10 bases matching TRBD1. The material sequenced was peripheral blood, taken in a trial of Ad26.COV2.S vaccine versus placebo. The chain's CDR3 is CASSTAGTGAGELFF. The CDR3 DNA sequence: TGTGCCAGCAGTACAGCCGGGACAGGGGCCGGGGAACTGTTTTTT. Full variable domain (remainder filled in from reference TRBV27 and TRBJ1-4): EAQVTQNPRYLITVTGKKLTVTCSQNMNHEYMSWYRQDPGLGLRQIYYSMNVEVTDKGDVPEGYKVSRKEKRNFPLILESPSPNQTSLYFCASSTAGTGAGELFFGSGTQLSVL.